The entry below gives a single TCR beta chain sequence along with its context. The data were taken from a study of CD8 T cells in Susac syndrome. Trimming removed 8 bases from V and 0 bases from J, with 17 bases in between. Per the germline V gene, CDR1 is LGHDT and CDR2 is YNNKEL (reference sequence). The CDR3 runs to 15 residues. Random hexamers were used to reverse transcribe the RNA input (roughly 0.5 to 1 ug). TCRdb ran MiXCR on the immunoSEQ multiplex PCR reads and lists one entry per CDR3 protein. In the table there are over 200,000 distinct CDR3 sequences, roughly 94% of which are singletons. This receptor was identified in a human donor with multiple sclerosis. The chain couples TRBV3-1 to TRBJ2-7, with a possible D match to TRBD2 (6 bases). Sequenced sample: CD4+ T cells from PBMCs. The CDR3 reads CASRGGNSRSYEQYV. CDR3 bases: TGTGCCAGCCGAGGCGGGAATTCCCGCTCCTACGAGCAGTACGTC.